The clone carrying this T cell receptor beta chain turned up a few times. The ends were cut back, 1 base at V and 8 bases at J, with 8 bases in the middle. The V gene's germline CDR1 is PRHDT and CDR2 FYEKMQ (reference sequence). The CDR3 runs to 12 residues. Libraries were prepared by immunoSEQ multiplex PCR; TCRdb keeps only in-frame clonotypes and omits some of them. Altogether tens of thousands of clones are present, around 90% being singletons, with the ten largest covering around 20%. These data come from a study of identifying expanded T cells in peripheral blood. The V call is TRBV13, the J call TRBJ1-1; D is unclear. The clonotype comes from a person between 18 and 75 years old in good health. The sample comprised blood. This CDR3 is CASSLVSGEAFF. CDR3 sequence (DNA): TGTGCCAGCAGCTTAGTTTCTGGGGAAGCTTTCTTT.